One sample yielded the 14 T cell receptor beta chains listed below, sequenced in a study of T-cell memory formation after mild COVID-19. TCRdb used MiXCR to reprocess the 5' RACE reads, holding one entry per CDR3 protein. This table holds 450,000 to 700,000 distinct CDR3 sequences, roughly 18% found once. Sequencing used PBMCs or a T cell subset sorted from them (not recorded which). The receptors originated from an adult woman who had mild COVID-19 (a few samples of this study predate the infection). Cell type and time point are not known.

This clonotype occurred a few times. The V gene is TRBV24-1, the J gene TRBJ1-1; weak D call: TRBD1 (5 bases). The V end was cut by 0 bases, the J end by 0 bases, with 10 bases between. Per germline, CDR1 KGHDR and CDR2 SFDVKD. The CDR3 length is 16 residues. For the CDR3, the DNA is TGTGCCACCAGTGATTTGAGGGGACCCATGAACACTGAAGCTTTCTTT. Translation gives CATSDLRGPMNTEAFF.

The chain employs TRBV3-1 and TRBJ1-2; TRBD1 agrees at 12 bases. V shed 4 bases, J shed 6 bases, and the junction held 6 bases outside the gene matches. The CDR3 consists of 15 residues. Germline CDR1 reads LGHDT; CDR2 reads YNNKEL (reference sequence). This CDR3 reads CASSRPGQGADGYTF. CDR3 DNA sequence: TGTGCCAGCAGCCGGCCGGGACAGGGGGCTGATGGCTACACCTTC.

The CDR3 DNA reads TGCGCCAGCAGCTTGATCGGACAGGGGGTCCGCACAGATACGCAGTATTTT. Residues: CASSLIGQGVRTDTQYF. The chain is built from TRBV5-1 and TRBJ2-3; 10 bases fit TRBD1. V dropped 1 base and J dropped 1; count of bases not matched to a gene: 6. Germline CDR1 reads SGHRS; CDR2 reads YFSETQ. The CDR3 runs 17 residues.

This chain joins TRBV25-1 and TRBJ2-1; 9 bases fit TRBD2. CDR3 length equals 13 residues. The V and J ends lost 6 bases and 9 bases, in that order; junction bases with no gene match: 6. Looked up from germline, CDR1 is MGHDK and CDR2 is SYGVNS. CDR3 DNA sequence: TGTGCCAGCAGCGGGACTAGCACTGGTGAGCAGTTCTTC. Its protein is CASSGTSTGEQFF. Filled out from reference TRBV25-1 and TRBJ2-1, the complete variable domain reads EADIYQTPRYLVIGTGKKITLECSQTMGHDKMYWYQQDPGMELHLIHYSYGVNSTEKGDLSSESTVSRIRTEHFPLTLESARPSHTSQYLCASSGTSTGEQFFGPGTRLTVL.

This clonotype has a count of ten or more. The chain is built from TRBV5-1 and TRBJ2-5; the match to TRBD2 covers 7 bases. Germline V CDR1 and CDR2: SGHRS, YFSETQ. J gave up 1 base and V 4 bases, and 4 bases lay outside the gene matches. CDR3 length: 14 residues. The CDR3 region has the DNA TGCGCCAGCAGCCGTGGGGGGGGCCAAGAGACCCAGTACTTC. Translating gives CASSRGGGQETQYF.

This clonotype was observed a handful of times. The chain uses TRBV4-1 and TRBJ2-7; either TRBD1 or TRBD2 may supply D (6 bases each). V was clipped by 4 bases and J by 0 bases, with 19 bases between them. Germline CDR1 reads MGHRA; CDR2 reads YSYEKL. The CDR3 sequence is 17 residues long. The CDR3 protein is CASSPLLGGPSSYEQYF. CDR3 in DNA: TGCGCCAGCAGCCCTTTACTGGGGGGCCCGAGCTCCTACGAGCAGTACTTC.

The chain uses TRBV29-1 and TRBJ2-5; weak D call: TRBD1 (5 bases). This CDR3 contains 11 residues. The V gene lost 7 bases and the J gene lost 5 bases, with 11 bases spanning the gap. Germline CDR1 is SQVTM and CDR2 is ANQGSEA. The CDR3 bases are TGCAGCGGGTGGGGCATCGAGACCCAGTACTTC. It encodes CSGWGIETQYF.

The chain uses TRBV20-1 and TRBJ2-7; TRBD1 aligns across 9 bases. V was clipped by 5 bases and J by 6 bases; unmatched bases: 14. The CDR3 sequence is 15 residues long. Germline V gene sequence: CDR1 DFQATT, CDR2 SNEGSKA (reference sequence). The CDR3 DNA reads TGCAGTGCTCGTCTACCGGGACAGGGTACTCCCGAGCAGTACTTC. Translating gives CSARLPGQGTPEQYF.

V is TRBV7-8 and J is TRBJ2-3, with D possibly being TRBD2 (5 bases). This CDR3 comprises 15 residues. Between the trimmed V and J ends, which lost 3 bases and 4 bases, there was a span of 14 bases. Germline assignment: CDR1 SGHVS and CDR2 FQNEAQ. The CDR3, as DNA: TGTGCCAGCAGCTTCCCGGACGGGGTCGCAGATACGCAGTATTTT. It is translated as CASSFPDGVADTQYF. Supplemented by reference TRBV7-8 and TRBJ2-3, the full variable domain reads GAGVSQSPRYKVAKRGQDVALRCDPISGHVSLFWYQQALGQGPEFLTYFQNEAQLDKSGLPSDRFFAERPEGSVSTLKIQRTQQEDSAVYLCASSFPDGVADTQYFGPGTRLTVL.

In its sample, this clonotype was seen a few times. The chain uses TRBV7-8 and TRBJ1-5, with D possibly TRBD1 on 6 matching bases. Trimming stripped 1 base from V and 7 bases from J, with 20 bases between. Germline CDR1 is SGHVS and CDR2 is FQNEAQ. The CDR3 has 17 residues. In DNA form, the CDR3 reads TGTGCCAGCAGCTTAGTGAGGGGAAGGGGGAATTCGCAGCCCCAGCATTTT. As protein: CASSLVRGRGNSQPQHF.

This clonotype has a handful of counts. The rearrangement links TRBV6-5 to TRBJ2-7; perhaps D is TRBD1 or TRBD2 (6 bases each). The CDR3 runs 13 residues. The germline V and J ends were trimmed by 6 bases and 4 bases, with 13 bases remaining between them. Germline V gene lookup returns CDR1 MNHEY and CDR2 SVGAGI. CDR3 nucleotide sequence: TGTGCCAGCAGGGAGGGGGTCTTATACGAGCAGTACTTC. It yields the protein CASREGVLYEQYF.

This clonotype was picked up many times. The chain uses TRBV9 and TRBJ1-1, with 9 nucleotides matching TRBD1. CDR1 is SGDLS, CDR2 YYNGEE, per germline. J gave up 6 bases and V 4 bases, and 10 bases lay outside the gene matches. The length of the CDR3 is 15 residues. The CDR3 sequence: CASSPGGQGLAEAFF. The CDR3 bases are TGTGCCAGCAGCCCCGGGGGACAGGGTCTGGCTGAAGCTTTCTTT. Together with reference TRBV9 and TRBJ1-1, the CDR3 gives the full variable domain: DSGVTQTPKHLITATGQRVTLRCSPRSGDLSVYWYQQSLDQGLQFLIQYYNGEERAKGNILERFSAQQFPDLHSELNLSSLELGDSALYFCASSPGGQGLAEAFFGQGTRLTVV.

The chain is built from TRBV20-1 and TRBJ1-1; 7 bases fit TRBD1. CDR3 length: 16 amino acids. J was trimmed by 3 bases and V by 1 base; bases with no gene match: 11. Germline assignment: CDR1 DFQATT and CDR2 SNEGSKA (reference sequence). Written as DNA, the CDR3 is TGCAGTGCTAGAGCTCCCAGGACCGACAGGGACACTGAAGCTTTCTTT. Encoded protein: CSARAPRTDRDTEAFF.

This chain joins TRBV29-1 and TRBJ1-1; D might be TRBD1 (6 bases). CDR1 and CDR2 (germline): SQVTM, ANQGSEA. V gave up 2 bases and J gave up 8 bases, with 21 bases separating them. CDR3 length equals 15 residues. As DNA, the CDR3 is TGCAGCGTTGAACGCGACAGGCTAAGGGGGTACGAAGCTTTCTTT. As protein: CSVERDRLRGYEAFF. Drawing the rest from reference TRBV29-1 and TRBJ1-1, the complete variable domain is SAVISQKPSRDICQRGTSLTIQCQVDSQVTMMFWYRQQPGQSLTLIATANQGSEATYESGFVIDKFPISRPNLTFSTLTVSNMSPEDSSIYLCSVERDRLRGYEAFFGQGTRLTVV.